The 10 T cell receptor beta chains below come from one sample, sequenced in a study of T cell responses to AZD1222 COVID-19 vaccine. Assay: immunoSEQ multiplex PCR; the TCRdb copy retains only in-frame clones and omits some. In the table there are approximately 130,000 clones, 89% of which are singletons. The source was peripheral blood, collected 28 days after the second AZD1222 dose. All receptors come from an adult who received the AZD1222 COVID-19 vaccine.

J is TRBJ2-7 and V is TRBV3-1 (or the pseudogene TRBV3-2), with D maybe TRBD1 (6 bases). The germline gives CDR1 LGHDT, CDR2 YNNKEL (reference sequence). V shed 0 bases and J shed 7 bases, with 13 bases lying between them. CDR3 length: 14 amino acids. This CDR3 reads CASSQDRGGREQYF. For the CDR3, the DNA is TGTGCCAGCAGCCAAGATCGTGGGGGCCGGGAGCAGTACTTC.

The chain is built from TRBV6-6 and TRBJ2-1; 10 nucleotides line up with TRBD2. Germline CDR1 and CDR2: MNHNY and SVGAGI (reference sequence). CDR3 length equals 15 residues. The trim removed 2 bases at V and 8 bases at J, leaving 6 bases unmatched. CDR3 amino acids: CASSYGLAGEYEQFF. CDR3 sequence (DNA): TGTGCCAGCAGTTACGGGCTAGCGGGAGAATATGAGCAGTTCTTC.

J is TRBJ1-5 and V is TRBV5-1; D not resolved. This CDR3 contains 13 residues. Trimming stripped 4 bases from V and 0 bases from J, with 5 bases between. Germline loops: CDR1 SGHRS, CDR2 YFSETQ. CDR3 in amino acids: CASSPNSNQPQHF. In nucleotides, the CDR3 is TGCGCCAGCAGCCCAAATAGCAATCAGCCCCAGCATTTT. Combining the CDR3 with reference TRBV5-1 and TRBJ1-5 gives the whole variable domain KAGVTQTPRYLIKTRGQQVTLSCSPISGHRSVSWYQQTPGQGLQFLFEYFSETQRNKGNFPGRFSGRQFSNSRSEMNVSTLELGDSALYLCASSPNSNQPQHFGDGTRLSIL.

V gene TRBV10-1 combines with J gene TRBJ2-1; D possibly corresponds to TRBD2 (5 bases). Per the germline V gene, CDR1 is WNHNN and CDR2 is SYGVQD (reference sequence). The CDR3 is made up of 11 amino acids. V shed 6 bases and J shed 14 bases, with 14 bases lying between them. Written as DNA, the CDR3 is TGCGCCAGCAGGGCCGGGGAAATGGAGTTCTTC. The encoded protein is CASRAGEMEFF.

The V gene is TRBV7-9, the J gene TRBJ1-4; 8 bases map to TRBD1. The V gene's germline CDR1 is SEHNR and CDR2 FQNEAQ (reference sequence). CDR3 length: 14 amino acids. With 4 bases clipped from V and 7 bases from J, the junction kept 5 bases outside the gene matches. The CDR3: CASSSGQGGEKLFF. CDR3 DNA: TGTGCCAGCAGCTCCGGACAGGGTGGTGAAAAACTGTTTTTT.

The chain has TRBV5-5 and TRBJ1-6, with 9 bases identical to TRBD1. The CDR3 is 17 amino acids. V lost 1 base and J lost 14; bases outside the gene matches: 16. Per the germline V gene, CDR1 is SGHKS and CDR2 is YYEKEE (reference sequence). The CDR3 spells CASSLYGGGQGPAALHF. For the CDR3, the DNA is TGTGCCAGCAGCTTGTACGGGGGCGGACAGGGGCCCGCGGCCCTCCACTTT.

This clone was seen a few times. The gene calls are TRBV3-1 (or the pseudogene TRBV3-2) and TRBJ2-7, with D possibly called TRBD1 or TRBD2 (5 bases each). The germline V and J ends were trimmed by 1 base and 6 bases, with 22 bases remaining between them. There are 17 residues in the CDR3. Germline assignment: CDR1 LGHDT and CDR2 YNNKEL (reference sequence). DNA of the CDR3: TGTGCCAGCAGCCAAGTGATCGGGACCCCGTGGGGAGCCGAGCAGTACTTC. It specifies CASSQVIGTPWGAEQYF.

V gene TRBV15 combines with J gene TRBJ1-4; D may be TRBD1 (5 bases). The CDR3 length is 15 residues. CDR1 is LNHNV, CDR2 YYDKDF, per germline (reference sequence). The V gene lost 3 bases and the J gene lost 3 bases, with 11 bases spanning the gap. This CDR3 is CATSSGHYANEKLFF. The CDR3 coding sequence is TGTGCCACCAGCAGCGGACACTACGCTAATGAAAAACTGTTTTTT.

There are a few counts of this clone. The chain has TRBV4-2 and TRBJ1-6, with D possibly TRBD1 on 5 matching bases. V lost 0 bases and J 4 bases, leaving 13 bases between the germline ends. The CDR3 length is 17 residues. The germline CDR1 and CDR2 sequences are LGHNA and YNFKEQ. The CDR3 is CASSQESGTNYNSPLHF. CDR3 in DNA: TGTGCCAGCAGCCAAGAGTCCGGGACTAATTATAATTCACCCCTCCACTTT.

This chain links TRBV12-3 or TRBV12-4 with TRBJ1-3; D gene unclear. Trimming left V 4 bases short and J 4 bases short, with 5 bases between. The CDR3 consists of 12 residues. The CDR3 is CASSSQGNTIYF. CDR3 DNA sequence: TGTGCCAGCAGTTCCCAGGGAAACACCATATATTTT.